The clone carrying this T cell receptor beta chain showed up many times. Its antigen is as yet unknown. The data were obtained in a study of regulatory T cells in long-lasting Graves disease. Study context: Over 5 years of antithyroid drugs plus positive TSH receptor antibodies defined persistent Graves' disease. Study outcomes and limitations: Compared with new cases, persistent Graves' patients showed reduced TCR diversity. Newly diagnosed patients shared 966 public clonotypes; persistent patients shared around 2,500.

The germline V gene encodes CDR1 MDHEN and CDR2 SYDVKM. This CDR3 region has 14 residues. V lost 6 bases, J lost 3 bases, and 7 bases stayed unmatched. Time point meaning: persistent/refractory GD, antithyroid drugs over 5 years with positive TRAb. Extracted PBMC RNA gave rise to the TCR library. As a group, patients came from one endocrinology department in Xi'an, China. The authors built TCR beta libraries using iRepertoire HTBI primers and Arm-PCR of CDR3 regions. One entry per CDR3 protein, called by TCRdb with MiXCR from the multiplex PCR reads. This repertoire shows a few hundred thousand distinct CDR3 sequences, 20% to 25% found once; its top ten account for roughly 14%.

This specimen was peripheral blood mononuclear cells (PBMCs), taken when the disease was refractory, from a patient treated with antithyroid drugs. The clonotype originates from a female donor with Graves disease. This chain connects TRBV28 to TRBJ2-7; 8 bases align to TRBD1. CDR3: CASRAGGDVYEQYF. As DNA, the CDR3 is TGTGCCAGCAGAGCAGGGGGCGATGTCTACGAGCAGTACTTC.